Presented here are 12 T cell receptor beta chains from one specimen sequenced in a study of technical replicates of blood from a handful of donors. Some clones are missing from TCRdb's copy, which holds only in-frame ones; the method was immunoSEQ multiplex PCR. Among 75,000 to 95,000 clones listed, about 89% were seen once. Specimen: T cells isolated from PBMCs. The receptors come from a human donor in good health.

The gene calls are TRBV4-1 and TRBJ2-2; 9 nucleotides agree with TRBD1. V lost 3 bases to trimming and J lost 7 bases; unmatched junction nucleotides: 9. CDR1 is MGHRA and CDR2 is YSYEKL in the germline V gene. This CDR3 has 16 amino acids. The CDR3 here is CASSQGTGIWIGELFF. Here the CDR3 DNA reads TGCGCCAGCAGCCAGGGGACAGGGATTTGGATCGGGGAGCTGTTTTTT.

The chain joins TRBV30 to TRBJ1-3, with D perhaps TRBD1 (5 bases). The V end lost 1 base, the J end lost 6 bases, and 13 bases lay between the germline ends. The CDR3 covers 14 residues. The germline CDR1 and CDR2 sequences are GTSNPN and SVGIG (reference sequence). The CDR3 here is CAWSGPQGVNTIYF. The DNA of the CDR3 is TGTGCCTGGAGTGGGCCTCAGGGTGTAAACACCATATATTTT.

The V gene is TRBV11-2, the J gene TRBJ2-7; weak D call: TRBD2 (5 bases). This CDR3 contains 16 residues. Between the trimmed V and J ends, which lost 1 base and 4 bases, there was a span of 17 bases. The V gene's germline CDR1 is SGHAT and CDR2 FQNNGV. The CDR3 loop reads CASSLGDIGGGYEQYF. In DNA, the CDR3 is TGTGCCAGCAGCTTAGGCGACATCGGAGGTGGGTACGAGCAGTACTTC.

V usage is TRBV30 and J usage is TRBJ2-2; D possibly corresponds to TRBD1 (6 bases). Deletions cut 4 bases from V and 0 bases from J, with 15 bases between. CDR1 GTSNPN and CDR2 SVGIG come from the germline V gene (reference sequence). The CDR3 runs to 16 residues. CDR3 region: CAWIPRDNANTGELFF. The CDR3 DNA reads TGTGCCTGGATCCCCCGGGACAACGCGAACACCGGGGAGCTGTTTTTT.

The chain employs TRBV7-6 and TRBJ1-2; tentative D call: TRBD1 (6 bases). The CDR3 has 17 residues. Per germline, CDR1 SGHVS and CDR2 FNYEAQ. Trimming left V 1 base short and J 4 bases short, with 19 bases between. CDR3 in DNA: TGTGCCAGCAGCTTAGAGCCGGCAACAGGGAAGAGCTATGGCTACACCTTC. It translates to CASSLEPATGKSYGYTF.

This chain joins TRBV28 and TRBJ1-1; D is unresolved. V was trimmed by 6 bases and J by 6 bases, leaving 14 bases between them. CDR1 MDHEN and CDR2 SYDVKM come from the germline V gene. The CDR3 extends over 13 amino acids. The CDR3 DNA reads as TGTGCCAGCAGGGTAGACATTTACGCTGAAGCTTTCTTT. Translation gives CASRVDIYAEAFF.

J is TRBJ2-1 and V is TRBV2; 7 bases match TRBD2. The V and J ends lost 4 bases and 0 bases, in that order; junction bases with no gene match: 9. Germline assignment: CDR1 SNHLY and CDR2 FYNNEI. This CDR3 contains 17 residues. CDR3 region: CASSGVLGGSSYNEQFF. The DNA of the CDR3 is TGTGCCAGCAGTGGTGTCTTGGGGGGGAGCTCCTACAATGAGCAGTTCTTC.

The table lists this clone with a few counts. This chain links TRBV18 with TRBJ1-2; TRBD1 agrees at 8 bases. The CDR3 extends over 14 amino acids. CDR1 is KGHSH, CDR2 LQKENI, per germline. Trimming cost V 3 bases and J 6 bases; bases outside gene matches: 6. In DNA form, the CDR3 reads TGTGCCAGCTCACCTCCGGGACAGGCTCATGGCTACACCTTC. As protein: CASSPPGQAHGYTF.

J is TRBJ1-2 and V is TRBV9, with D tentatively TRBD1 (6 bases). The CDR3 extends over 14 amino acids. Germline values: CDR1 SGDLS, CDR2 YYNGEE. Trimming left V 2 bases short and J 4 bases short, with 12 bases between. The CDR3 DNA is TGTGCCAGCAGCGTTGGTTGGGACACCTATGGCTACACCTTC. This sequence encodes CASSVGWDTYGYTF. The entire variable domain, with the rest obtained from reference TRBV9 and TRBJ1-2, is as follows: DSGVTQTPKHLITATGQRVTLRCSPRSGDLSVYWYQQSLDQGLQFLIQYYNGEERAKGNILERFSAQQFPDLHSELNLSSLELGDSALYFCASSVGWDTYGYTFGSGTRLTVV.

The rearrangement uses TRBV27 and TRBJ2-7; TRBD2 agrees at 7 bases. CDR3 length: 16 amino acids. V shed 6 bases, J shed 3 bases, and the junction held 14 bases outside the gene matches. Germline V gene data show CDR1 as MNHEY and CDR2 as SMNVEV (reference sequence). The CDR3 reads CASRLTPGTNRYEQYF. The CDR3 region has the DNA TGTGCCAGCAGATTAACTCCCGGGACTAATCGCTACGAGCAGTACTTC.

Points on this clone: Other DNA sequences in this sample translate to the same CDR3. The V gene is TRBV18, the J gene TRBJ2-2; 12 bases line up with TRBD2. Germline-derived CDR1 and CDR2 are KGHSH and LQKENI. V lost 2 bases to trimming and J lost 2 bases; unmatched junction nucleotides: 3. The CDR3 is 17 residues long. The CDR3: CASSPWTSGANTGELFF. CDR3 nucleotides: TGTGCCAGCTCACCATGGACTAGCGGGGCAAACACCGGGGAGCTGTTTTTT.

The chain couples TRBV7-8 to TRBJ2-1; no reliable D call. Trimming took off 5 bases at V and 8 bases at J, with 13 bases between the two ends. CDR1 and CDR2 (germline): SGHVS, FQNEAQ. CDR3 length: 13 amino acids. CDR3 coding DNA: TGTGCCAGCAGCCCCCCTTCGGTGCATGAGCAGTTCTTC. Its protein is CASSPPSVHEQFF.